These 17 T cell receptor beta chains were all obtained from the same sample, sequenced in a study of T cell responses to AZD1222 COVID-19 vaccine. Using immunoSEQ multiplex PCR, the repertoire was profiled, and TCRdb retains in-frame clones only, with some absent. The profile shows around 160,000 clones, around 89% of them singletons. Here the sequenced sample was peripheral blood, taken on day 0 of AZD1222 vaccination. The receptors were sampled from an adult in good health.

The V call is TRBV6-1, the J call TRBJ2-7, with 9 bases that match TRBD2. Trimming at V came to 3 bases and at J to 2 bases, leaving 8 bases not matched to a gene. This CDR3 is 16 amino acids long. The germline CDR1 and CDR2 sequences are MNHNS and SASEGT. The CDR3 protein is CASSDPSGKPPYEQYF. CDR3 coding DNA: TGTGCCAGCAGTGACCCTAGCGGGAAACCACCCTACGAGCAGTACTTC.

CDR3 region: CASSLAQGISMNTEAFF. CDR3 nucleotides: TGTGCCAGCAGCTTAGCACAGGGAATTTCCATGAACACTGAAGCTTTCTTT. The gene calls are TRBV11-3 and TRBJ1-1, with D perhaps TRBD1 (6 bases). V lost 1 base, J lost 0 bases, and 15 bases lay in between. This CDR3 spans 17 amino acids. Germline V gives CDR1 SGHNT, CDR2 YENEEA.

The chain carries TRBV6-5 and TRBJ2-7, with 9 nucleotides matching TRBD1. In germline, CDR1 is MNHEY, CDR2 SVGAGI. This CDR3 region has 15 residues. Trimming cost V 2 bases and J 3 bases; bases outside gene matches: 5. CDR3 sequence reads: CASSYQGQGIYEQYF. CDR3 coding DNA: TGTGCCAGCAGTTACCAGGGACAGGGAATCTACGAGCAGTACTTC.

A few counts support this clone. This chain links TRBV7-2 with TRBJ2-2; TRBD2 aligns across 11 bases. CDR3 size: 16 residues. Germline CDR1 SGHTA, CDR2 FQGNSA. The trim removed 1 base at V and 6 bases at J, leaving 4 bases unmatched. As DNA, the CDR3 is TGTGCCAGCAGCTTAGTAGTAGCGGGAGGGTCCGGGGAGCTGTTTTTT. Translating it yields CASSLVVAGGSGELFF. The full variable domain, rest sourced from reference TRBV7-2 and TRBJ2-2, is GAGVSQSPSNKVTEKGKDVELRCDPISGHTALYWYRQSLGQGLEFLIYFQGNSAPDKSGLPSDRFSAERTGGSVSTLTIQRTQQEDSAVYLCASSLVVAGGSGELFFGEGSRLTVL.

The rearrangement joins TRBV4-3 to TRBJ2-1; D may be TRBD2 (5 bases). Germline V lookup: CDR1 LGHNA, CDR2 YSLEER. Deletions cut 9 bases from V and 2 bases from J, with 11 bases between. This CDR3 has 13 amino acids. The CDR3 sequence is CASCGGAYNEQFF. The CDR3 coding sequence is TGCGCCAGTTGTGGAGGAGCCTACAATGAGCAGTTCTTC.

The chain carries TRBV6-5 and TRBJ1-1, with D unclear. The CDR3 runs to 14 residues. Germline-derived CDR1 and CDR2 are MNHEY and SVGAGI. With 4 bases removed from V and 1 base from J, the gap between germline ends came to 10 bases. CDR3 bases: TGTGCCAGCAGTTTACAGCCGCAGAACACTGAAGCTTTCTTT. Its translation is CASSLQPQNTEAFF.

V and J are TRBV3-1 (or the pseudogene TRBV3-2) and TRBJ2-7; either TRBD1 or TRBD2 may supply D (5 bases each). Trimming removed 4 bases at V and 2 bases at J, with 15 bases between. CDR1 is LGHDT and CDR2 is YNNKEL in the germline V gene (reference sequence). This CDR3 region has 15 residues. CDR3 sequence reads: CASSPPGLAAYEQYF. In DNA, the CDR3 is TGTGCCAGCAGCCCGCCGGGGCTGGCCGCCTACGAGCAGTACTTC.

This clone was seen just once. This chain joins TRBV7-2 and TRBJ1-6; D uncertain. The CDR3 length is 15 residues. Germline-derived CDR1 and CDR2 are SGHTA and FQGNSA. Trimming removed 5 bases at V and 10 bases at J, with 18 bases between. The CDR3 sequence is CASSLLSGSNSPLHF. The DNA for the CDR3 is TGTGCCAGCAGCCTCCTTAGCGGCTCGAACTCACCCCTCCACTTT.

This clone was recorded a few times. The V call is TRBV6-2 or TRBV6-3, the J call TRBJ2-2; D may be TRBD1 (6 bases). The CDR3 runs to 14 residues. The germline CDR1 and CDR2 sequences are MNHEY and SVGEGT. Trimming stripped 6 bases from V and 4 bases from J, with 12 bases between. CDR3 DNA: TGTGCCAGCAGCCGACAGGAGGTCACCGGGGAGCTGTTTTTT. This sequence encodes CASSRQEVTGELFF.

This chain joins TRBV7-2 and TRBJ1-1; 7 nucleotides align to TRBD1. V trimming: 3 bases; J trimming: 4 bases; junction bases outside the gene matches: 5. The germline V gene encodes CDR1 SGHTA and CDR2 FQGNSA. The length of the CDR3 is 14 residues. In DNA, the CDR3 is TGTGCCAGCAGCTTCACAAACAGGGGCACTGAAGCTTTCTTT. Its protein product is CASSFTNRGTEAFF.

The rearrangement links TRBV7-2 to TRBJ1-1; D possibly corresponds to TRBD1 (6 bases). CDR1 and CDR2 from the germline V gene are SGHTA and FQGNSA. Trimming stripped 6 bases from V and 0 bases from J, with 11 bases between. The length of the CDR3 is 14 residues. Written as DNA, the CDR3 is TGTGCCAGCAGTCCCAGGGGCCTGAACACTGAAGCTTTCTTT. This encodes CASSPRGLNTEAFF.

The chain joins TRBV2 to TRBJ1-2; 9 bases line up with TRBD1. This CDR3 is 15 amino acids long. After removal of 4 bases from V and 7 bases from J, the junction contained 10 bases not matched to a gene. From germline, CDR1 is SNHLY and CDR2 FYNNEI. The CDR3 reads CASSVEQGARSGYTF. CDR3 DNA: TGTGCCAGCAGTGTAGAACAGGGGGCTCGAAGTGGCTACACCTTC.

This chain connects TRBV4-1 to TRBJ1-1, with D perhaps matching TRBD1 (5 bases). Trimming left V 2 bases short and J 5 bases short, with 15 bases between. This CDR3 has 15 amino acids. Germline CDR1 MGHRA, CDR2 YSYEKL. CDR3 DNA sequence: TGCGCCAGCAGCCAACAGGGCGGCCGCGGGACTGAAGCTTTCTTT. Amino acids: CASSQQGGRGTEAFF.

The chain joins TRBV27 to TRBJ1-5; D remains ambiguous. Germline V gene lookup returns CDR1 MNHEY and CDR2 SMNVEV (reference sequence). The CDR3 is made up of 15 amino acids. With 2 bases removed from V and 5 bases from J, the gap between germline ends came to 13 bases. The CDR3 is CASSLPGSGHQPQHF. Written as DNA, the CDR3 is TGTGCCAGCAGTTTACCCGGTTCGGGTCATCAGCCCCAGCATTTT.

The gene calls are TRBV10-3 and TRBJ1-1; 7 bases align to TRBD1. This CDR3 region has 15 residues. The junction had 5 bases not matched to a gene; V was cut back by 4 bases and J by 0 bases. CDR1 is ENHRY, CDR2 SYGVKD, per germline. CDR3 nucleotide sequence: TGTGCCATCAGTGGGGTCGGGACAGTGAACACTGAAGCTTTCTTT. It translates to CAISGVGTVNTEAFF.

This clone was seen just once. The chain combines TRBV10-3 with TRBJ2-3; D perhaps matches TRBD1 (5 bases). V gave up 1 base and J gave up 0 bases, with 11 bases separating them. From germline, CDR1 is ENHRY and CDR2 SYGVKD. CDR3 size: 16 residues. CDR3 sequence (DNA): TGTGCCATCAGTGAGTGGGGCACGACTAGCACAGATACGCAGTATTTT. Protein product: CAISEWGTTSTDTQYF.

The rearrangement uses TRBV2 and TRBJ2-1, with D unresolved. The CDR3 consists of 11 residues. The germline V gene encodes CDR1 SNHLY and CDR2 FYNNEI. V was cut by 3 bases and J by 12 bases, with 9 bases left in between. CDR3 region: CASSDRLLQFF. For the CDR3, the DNA is TGTGCCAGCAGTGACCGGTTGCTGCAGTTCTTC.